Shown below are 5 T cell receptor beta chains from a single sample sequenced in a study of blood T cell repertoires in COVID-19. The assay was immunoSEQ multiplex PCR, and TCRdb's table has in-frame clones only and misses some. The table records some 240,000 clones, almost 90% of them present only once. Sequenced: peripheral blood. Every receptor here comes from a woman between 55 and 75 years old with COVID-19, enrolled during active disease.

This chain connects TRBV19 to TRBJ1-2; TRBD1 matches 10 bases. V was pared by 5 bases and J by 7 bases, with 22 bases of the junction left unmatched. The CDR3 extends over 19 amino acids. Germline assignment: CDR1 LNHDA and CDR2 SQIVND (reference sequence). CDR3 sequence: CASSFRTGTGVYGMSGYTF. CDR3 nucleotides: TGTGCCAGTAGTTTTCGGACTGGGACAGGGGTTTACGGAATGAGTGGCTACACCTTC.

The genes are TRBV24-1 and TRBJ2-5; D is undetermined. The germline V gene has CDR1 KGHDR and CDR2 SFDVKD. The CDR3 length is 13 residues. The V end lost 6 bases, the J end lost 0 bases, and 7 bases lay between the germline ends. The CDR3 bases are TGTGCCACCAGTTCCCAGGACCAAGAGACCCAGTACTTC. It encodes CATSSQDQETQYF.

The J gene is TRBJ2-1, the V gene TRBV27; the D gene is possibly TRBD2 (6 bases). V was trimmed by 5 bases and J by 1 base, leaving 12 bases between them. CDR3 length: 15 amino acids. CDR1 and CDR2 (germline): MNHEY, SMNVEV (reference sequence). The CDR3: CASSVIGGSYNEQFF. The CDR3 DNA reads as TGTGCCAGCAGTGTCATAGGAGGGTCCTACAATGAGCAGTTCTTC.

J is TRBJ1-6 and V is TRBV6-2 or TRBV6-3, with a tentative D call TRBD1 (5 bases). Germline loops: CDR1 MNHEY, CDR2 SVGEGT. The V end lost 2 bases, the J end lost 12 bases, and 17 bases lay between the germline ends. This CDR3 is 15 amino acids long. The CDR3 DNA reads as TGTGCCAGCAGTTACAGCGCACGGGGGTTGGGACCCCTCCACTTT. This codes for CASSYSARGLGPLHF.

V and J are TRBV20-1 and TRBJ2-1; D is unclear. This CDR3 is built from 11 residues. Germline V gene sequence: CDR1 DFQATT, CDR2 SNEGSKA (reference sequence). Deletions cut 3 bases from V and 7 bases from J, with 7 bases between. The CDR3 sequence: CSASFRNEQFF. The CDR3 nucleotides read TGCAGTGCTAGTTTTCGGAATGAGCAGTTCTTC.